This TCR beta chain was retrieved from a study of shared clonotypes between healthy human individuals. As processed by the authors: Junction-only sequences without quality scores were provided by ImmunoSEQ, so filtering was different. TCRdb's table, derived via immunoSEQ multiplex PCR, lists solely in-frame clones and lacks some. The V and J calls and clone size were taken over from that table, and D and trimming were inferred from the DNA. In the table there are approximately 980,000 clones, over 75% of which are singletons. This clone was seen once. The donors were adults (healthy and HIV-negative) with no recent acute infections or vaccinations. The CDR3 contains 14 residues. Looked up from germline, CDR1 is GTSNPN and CDR2 is SVGIG (reference sequence). Trimming shortened V by 2 bases and J by 8 bases, and 15 bases separated the two germline ends.

The receptor was derived from a man in his late teens or twenties in good health. The sample comprised memory CD4+ T cells sorted from blood. Subset defined: CD45RA-negative fraction. The chain links TRBV30 to TRBJ1-4; D perhaps matches TRBD1 (5 bases). CDR3 nucleotide sequence: TGTGCCTGGAGTAGCAATCAGGGAAACGAAAAACTGTTTTTT. This encodes CAWSSNQGNEKLFF. Based on the CDR3 plus reference TRBV30 and TRBJ1-4, the full variable domain is SQTIHQWPATLVQPVGSPLSLECTVEGTSNPNLYWYRQAAGRGLQLLFYSVGIGQISSEVPQNLSASRPQDRQFILSSKKLLLSDSGFYLCAWSSNQGNEKLFFGSGTQLSVL.